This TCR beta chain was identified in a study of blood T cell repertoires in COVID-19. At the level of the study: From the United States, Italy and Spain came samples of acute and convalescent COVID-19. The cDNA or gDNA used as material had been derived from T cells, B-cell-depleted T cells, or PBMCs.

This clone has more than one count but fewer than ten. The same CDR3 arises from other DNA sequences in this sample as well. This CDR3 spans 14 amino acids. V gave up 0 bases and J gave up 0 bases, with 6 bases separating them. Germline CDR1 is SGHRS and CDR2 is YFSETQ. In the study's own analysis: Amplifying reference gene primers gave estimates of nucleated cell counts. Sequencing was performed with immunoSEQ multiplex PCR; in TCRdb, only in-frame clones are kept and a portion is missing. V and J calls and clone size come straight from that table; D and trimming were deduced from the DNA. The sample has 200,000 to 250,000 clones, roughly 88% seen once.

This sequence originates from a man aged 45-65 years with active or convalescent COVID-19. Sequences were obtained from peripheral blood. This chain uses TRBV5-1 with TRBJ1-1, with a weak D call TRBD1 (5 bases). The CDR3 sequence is CASSLGGMNTEAFF. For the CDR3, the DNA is TGCGCCAGCAGCTTGGGGGGCATGAACACTGAAGCTTTCTTT.